The 13 T cell receptor beta chains below all came from one sample that was sequenced in a study of T cells in women clearing cervical HPV infection. Assay used: immunoSEQ multiplex PCR; TCRdb lists only in-frame clones, some missing. The repertoire table contains some 14,000 clones. The sequenced material came from blood buffy coat. The source of these receptors is a woman aged 18 to 75 with a cervical HPV16 infection that either progressed to CIN3+ or cleared (not recorded which).

To note about this clone: The CDR3 extends 3 residues past the end of the read, so its final part is completed from the germline J gene. This chain joins TRBV18 and TRBJ2-5; 8 bases map to TRBD2. The CDR3 runs to 16 residues. Germline CDR1 KGHSH, CDR2 LQKENI. The covered CDR3 bases are TGTGCCAGCTCACTTACTTTAGCGGGGAGGGCAGATACC. The encoded protein is CASSLTLAGRADT. The whole CDR3 protein is CASSLTLAGRADTQYF. Full variable domain (rest looked up from reference TRBV18 and TRBJ2-5): NAGVMQNPRHLVRRRGQEARLRCSPMKGHSHVYWYRQLPEEGLKFMVYLQKENIIDESGMPKERFSAEFPKEGPSILRIQQVVRGDSAAYFCASSLTLAGRADTQYFGPGTRLLVL.

The sequenced CDR3 bases are TGTGCCAGCAGTGAAGCCGGGGAACCTGGTCAGCCC. Residues: CASSEAGEPGQP. The entire CDR3 protein is CASSEAGEPGQPQHF. The rearrangement joins TRBV6-1 to TRBJ1-5; no firm D call. The CDR3 goes on 3 residues after the read ends, and that part is filled in from the germline J gene. Germline lookup yields CDR1 MNHNS and CDR2 SASEGT. V was cut by 0 bases and J by 6 bases, with 12 bases left in between. The CDR3 extends over 15 amino acids.

As for this clone: The read terminates 3 residues ahead of where the CDR3 ends, so the germline J gene completes it. The gene calls are TRBV20-1 and TRBJ2-7; TRBD2 agrees at 13 bases. CDR3 length: 14 residues. Germline CDR1 DFQATT, CDR2 SNEGSKA (reference sequence). J lost 5 bases, V lost 6 bases, and 7 bases had no gene match. The CDR3: CSALLAGGPNEQYF. The sequenced part of the CDR3 DNA is TGCAGTGCCCTACTAGCGGGGGGGCCCAACGAG.

Comments on this clone: With the read ending 3 residues before the CDR3 end, the germline J gene is used to fill in that end. This chain connects TRBV28 to TRBJ2-1; D call uncertain. Germline values: CDR1 MDHEN, CDR2 SYDVKM. Trimming cost V 5 bases and J 4 bases, with 12 bases left between them. The CDR3 sequence is 14 residues long. CDR3 region: CASSIGSLYNEQFF. The covered CDR3 bases are TGTGCCAGCAGTATTGGTTCCCTATACAATGAG.

To note about this clone: The sequenced fragment ends 3 residues before the CDR3 boundary, so the rest is inferred from the germline J gene. The V gene is TRBV5-1, the J gene TRBJ2-3; TRBD2 might be the D (5 bases). The CDR3 is 15 residues long. The germline gives CDR1 SGHRS, CDR2 YFSETQ. The sequenced CDR3 bases are TGCGCCAGCAGCTTAGAGGGCACCAACAATCAGCCG. It is translated as CASSLEGTNNQP. The full CDR3 protein reads CASSLEGTNNQPQYF.

To note about this clone: Read sequence stops 3 residues before the CDR3 end, and the germline J gene provides the missing end. The chain recombines TRBV19 with TRBJ2-2, with D possibly being TRBD1 (6 bases). The CDR3 has 15 residues. From germline, CDR1 is LNHDA and CDR2 SQIVND (reference sequence). The ends were cut back, 6 bases at V and 5 bases at J, with 16 bases in the middle. CDR3 DNA (partial): TGTGCCAGTAGGCAGGGACAACTAAATACCGGGGAG. Amino acid sequence: CASRQGQLNTGE. Given in full, the CDR3 is CASRQGQLNTGELFF.

As to this clone: The read ends 3 residues shy of where the CDR3 ends; the end is completed using the germline J gene. The chain recombines TRBV18 with TRBJ1-2; 7 nucleotides agree with TRBD1. This CDR3 contains 16 residues. V trimming: 3 bases; J trimming: 7 bases; junction bases outside the gene matches: 14. Germline V gives CDR1 KGHSH, CDR2 LQKENI. The CDR3 bases that were read are TGTGCCAGCTCACCGGGCGAGGGGCCAGCAGGGGGTGGC. Translated: CASSPGEGPAGGG. The complete CDR3 protein is CASSPGEGPAGGGYTF. The variable domain in full, with the rest retrieved from reference TRBV18 and TRBJ1-2, is NAGVMQNPRHLVRRRGQEARLRCSPMKGHSHVYWYRQLPEEGLKFMVYLQKENIIDESGMPKERFSAEFPKEGPSILRIQQVVRGDSAAYFCASSPGEGPAGGGYTFGSGTRLTVV.

On this clone: The CDR3 goes on 3 residues after the read ends, and that part is filled in from the germline J gene. The genes are TRBV12-3 or TRBV12-4 and TRBJ1-4; TRBD1 matches at 9 bases. After removal of 5 bases from V and 5 bases from J, the junction contained 3 bases not matched to a gene. The CDR3 length is 14 residues. CDR3 region: CASSKDRGNEKLFF. The DNA read from the CDR3 is TGTGCCAGCAGTAAGGACAGGGGCAATGAAAAA.

As regards this clone: The CDR3 end is not reached by the read, which stops 3 residues before it; the germline J gene fills it in. The V and J genes are TRBV29-1 and TRBJ1-2; D is unresolved. V was cut by 0 bases and J by 4 bases, with 12 bases left in between. The CDR3 loop spans 14 amino acids. CDR1 is SQVTM and CDR2 is ANQGSEA in the germline V gene. The part of the CDR3 DNA that was read is TGCAGCGTTGAAGATTTTCGGAAGGGCTATGGC. This codes for CSVEDFRKGYG. The full CDR3 protein reads CSVEDFRKGYGYTF. Full variable domain (outside the CDR3, taken from reference TRBV29-1 and TRBJ1-2): SAVISQKPSRDICQRGTSLTIQCQVDSQVTMMFWYRQQPGQSLTLIATANQGSEATYESGFVIDKFPISRPNLTFSTLTVSNMSPEDSSIYLCSVEDFRKGYGYTFGSGTRLTVV.

In the case of this clone: Coverage ceases 3 residues before the CDR3 finishes, and the germline J gene fills in the end. V and J are TRBV7-9 and TRBJ2-1; D perhaps matches TRBD1 (7 bases). V gave up 4 bases and J gave up 6 bases, with 13 bases separating them. The CDR3 runs 14 residues. Germline CDR1 reads SEHNR; CDR2 reads FQNEAQ (reference sequence). The CDR3 bases that were read are TGTGCCAGCAGCTACAGGCAGGGGGGCAATGAG. Its translation: CASSYRQGGNE. The CDR3 as a whole reads CASSYRQGGNEQFF.

A word on this clone: The CDR3 goes on 3 residues after the read ends, and that part is filled in from the germline J gene. The gene calls are TRBV9 and TRBJ2-1; 12 bases map to TRBD2. CDR1 is SGDLS, CDR2 YYNGEE, per germline. V lost 3 bases to trimming and J lost 2 bases; unmatched junction nucleotides: 12. This CDR3 comprises 19 residues. Partial CDR3 DNA: TGTGCCAGCAGCGACCCCGCGACTAGCGGGGGTAATCCCTACAATGAG. The encoded protein is CASSDPATSGGNPYNE. The whole CDR3 region reads CASSDPATSGGNPYNEQFF. Full variable domain (rest looked up from reference TRBV9 and TRBJ2-1): DSGVTQTPKHLITATGQRVTLRCSPRSGDLSVYWYQQSLDQGLQFLIQYYNGEERAKGNILERFSAQQFPDLHSELNLSSLELGDSALYFCASSDPATSGGNPYNEQFFGPGTRLTVL.

Turning to this clone: With the read ending 3 residues before the CDR3 end, the germline J gene is used to fill in that end. V gene TRBV5-1 combines with J gene TRBJ2-5; a weak D match, TRBD2 (5 bases). Trimming shortened V by 0 bases and J by 5 bases, and 11 bases separated the two germline ends. Germline V gene lookup returns CDR1 SGHRS and CDR2 YFSETQ. There are 14 residues in the CDR3. Partial CDR3 DNA: TGCGCCAGCAGCTTGGTCCGGGGTGAGGAGACC. Amino acid sequence: CASSLVRGEET. The full CDR3 protein reads CASSLVRGEETQYF.

This clone is labeled medium-sized based on frequency. The CDR3 is CATRLEGGGGETQYF. The sequenced CDR3 bases are TGCGCCACCAGACTCGAAGGGGGCGGAGGAGAGACC. The chain combines TRBV5-1 with TRBJ2-5; 7 bases fit TRBD1. The DNA ends 3 residues before the CDR3 does, and the rest of the CDR3 is filled in from the germline J gene. The CDR3 spans 15 residues. The ends lost 9 bases at V and 4 bases at J; junction bases unmatched: 15. Germline V CDR1 and CDR2: SGHRS, YFSETQ.